These 8 T cell receptor beta chains originate from one sample sequenced in a study of CD8 T cells in ankylosing spondylitis. MiXCR, applied by TCRdb to the 5' RACE reads, yields one record per CDR3 protein. The sample lists about 260,000 distinct CDR3 sequences, about 20% occurring once. Sequencing was done on a sample of blood, either unsorted or a sorted T cell fraction (not recorded which). The receptor set was obtained from a male donor with ankylosing spondylitis or in good health (not recorded which).

V is TRBV24-1 and J is TRBJ2-2, with 14 bases fitting TRBD2. CDR1 is KGHDR, CDR2 SFDVKD, per germline. The CDR3 loop spans 20 amino acids. V was pared by 3 bases and J by 0 bases, with 8 bases of the junction left unmatched. The CDR3 loop is CATSDLGTSGGPTNTGELFF. The CDR3 region has the DNA TGTGCCACCAGTGATCTCGGGACTAGCGGGGGACCAACGAACACCGGGGAGCTGTTTTTT.

CDR3 sequence reads: CSASNRGLFSGANVLTF. The CDR3 DNA follows: TGCAGTGCTAGTAATAGGGGGCTATTCTCTGGGGCCAACGTCCTGACTTTC. J is TRBJ2-6 and V is TRBV20-1, with 7 nucleotides matching TRBD1. Germline values: CDR1 DFQATT, CDR2 SNEGSKA (reference sequence). The CDR3 totals 17 residues. V was pared by 3 bases and J by 0 bases, with 8 bases of the junction left unmatched.

This chain links TRBV6-5 with TRBJ1-1; D is unclear. The CDR3 is 13 amino acids. Germline V gene sequence: CDR1 MNHEY, CDR2 SVGAGI. V lost 0 bases, J lost 5 bases, and 7 bases lay in between. The CDR3 DNA reads TGTGCCAGCAGTTACTCCAGTAAGACTGAAGCTTTCTTT. This codes for CASSYSSKTEAFF.

The chain joins TRBV30 to TRBJ2-7; D is unclear. The CDR3 is 13 residues long. Germline V gene data show CDR1 as GTSNPN and CDR2 as SVGIG (reference sequence). Trimming cost V 1 base and J 4 bases, with 11 bases left between them. CDR3 region: CAWSEQYSYEQYV. In DNA, the CDR3 is TGTGCCTGGAGTGAACAGTATTCGTACGAGCAGTACGTC.

The chain joins TRBV6-1 to TRBJ1-5; 7 bases line up with TRBD1. Losses at the gene ends were 4 bases for V and 3 bases for J; bases not matched to a gene: 3. Germline CDR1 and CDR2: MNHNS and SASEGT. The CDR3 spans 14 residues. The DNA of the CDR3 is TGTGCCAGCAGTGTGGACAGGCACAATCAGCCCCAGCATTTT. Its protein is CASSVDRHNQPQHF.

This chain joins TRBV20-1 and TRBJ2-1; 7 bases align to TRBD2. Germline trimming cut 6 bases from V and 4 bases from J; bases unmatched to any gene: 18. Germline V gene lookup returns CDR1 DFQATT and CDR2 SNEGSKA (reference sequence). The CDR3 consists of 17 residues. The CDR3: CSAIPIRGSGVYNEQFF. CDR3 nucleotides: TGCAGTGCCATCCCTATCCGCGGGAGCGGGGTGTACAATGAGCAGTTCTTC.

This clonotype occurred a few times. V is TRBV20-1 and J is TRBJ2-3, with D maybe TRBD1 (5 bases). CDR1 is DFQATT and CDR2 is SNEGSKA in the germline V gene (reference sequence). The V end lost 3 bases, the J end lost 3 bases, and 16 bases lay between the germline ends. This CDR3 is built from 15 residues. The CDR3 here is CSARAQTVATDTQYF. The CDR3 nucleotides read TGCAGTGCTAGGGCCCAGACAGTGGCGACAGATACGCAGTATTTT.

The J gene is TRBJ2-3, the V gene TRBV2; D remains ambiguous. Per the germline V gene, CDR1 is SNHLY and CDR2 is FYNNEI. Deletions cut 3 bases from V and 4 bases from J, with 2 bases between. The CDR3 runs to 11 residues. The CDR3 region has the DNA TGTGCCAGCAGTGAGCCAGATACGCAGTATTTT. Its protein product is CASSEPDTQYF.